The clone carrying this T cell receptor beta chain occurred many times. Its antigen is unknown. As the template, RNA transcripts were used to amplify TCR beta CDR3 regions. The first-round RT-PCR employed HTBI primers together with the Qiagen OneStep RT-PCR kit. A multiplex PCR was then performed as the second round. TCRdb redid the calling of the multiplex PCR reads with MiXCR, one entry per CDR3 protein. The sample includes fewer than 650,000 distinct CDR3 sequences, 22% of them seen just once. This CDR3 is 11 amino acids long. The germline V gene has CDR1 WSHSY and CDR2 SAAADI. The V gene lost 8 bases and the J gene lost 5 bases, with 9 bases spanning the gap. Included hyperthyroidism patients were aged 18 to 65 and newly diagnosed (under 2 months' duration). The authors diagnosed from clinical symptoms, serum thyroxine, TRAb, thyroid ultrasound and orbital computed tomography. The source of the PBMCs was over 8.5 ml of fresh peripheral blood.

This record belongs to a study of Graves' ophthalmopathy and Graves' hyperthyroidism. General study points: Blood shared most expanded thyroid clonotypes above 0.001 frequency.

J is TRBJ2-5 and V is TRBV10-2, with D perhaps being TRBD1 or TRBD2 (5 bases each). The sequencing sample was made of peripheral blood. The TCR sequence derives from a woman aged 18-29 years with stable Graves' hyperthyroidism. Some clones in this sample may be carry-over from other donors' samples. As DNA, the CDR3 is TGCGCCAGCGCCTGGGGGGAGACCCAGTACTTC. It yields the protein CASAWGETQYF.